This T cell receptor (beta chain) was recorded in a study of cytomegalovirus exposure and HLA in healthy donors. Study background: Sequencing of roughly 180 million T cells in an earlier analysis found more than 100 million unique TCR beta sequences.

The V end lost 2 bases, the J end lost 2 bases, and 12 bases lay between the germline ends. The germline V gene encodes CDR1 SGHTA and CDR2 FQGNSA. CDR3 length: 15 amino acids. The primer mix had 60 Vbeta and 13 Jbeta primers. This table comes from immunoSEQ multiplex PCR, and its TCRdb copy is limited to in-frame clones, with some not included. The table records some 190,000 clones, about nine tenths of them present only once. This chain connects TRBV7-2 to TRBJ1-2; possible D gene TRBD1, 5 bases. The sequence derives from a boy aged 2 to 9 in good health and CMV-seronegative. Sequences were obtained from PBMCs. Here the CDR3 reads CASSLRPEGNYGYTF. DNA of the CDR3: TGTGCCAGCAGCTTAAGGCCGGAGGGGAACTATGGCTACACCTTC.